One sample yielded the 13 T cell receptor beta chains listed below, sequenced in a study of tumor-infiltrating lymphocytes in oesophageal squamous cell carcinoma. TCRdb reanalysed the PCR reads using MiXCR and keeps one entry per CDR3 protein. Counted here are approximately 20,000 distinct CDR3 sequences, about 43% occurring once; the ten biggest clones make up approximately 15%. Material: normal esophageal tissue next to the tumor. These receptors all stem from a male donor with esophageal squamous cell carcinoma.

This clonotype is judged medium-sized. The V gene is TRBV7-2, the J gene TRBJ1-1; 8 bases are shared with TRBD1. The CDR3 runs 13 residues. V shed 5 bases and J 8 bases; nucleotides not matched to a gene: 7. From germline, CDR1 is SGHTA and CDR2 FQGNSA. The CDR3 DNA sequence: TGTGCCAGCAGCGCCAACCGACAGGGGGAAGCTTTCTTT. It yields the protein CASSANRQGEAFF.

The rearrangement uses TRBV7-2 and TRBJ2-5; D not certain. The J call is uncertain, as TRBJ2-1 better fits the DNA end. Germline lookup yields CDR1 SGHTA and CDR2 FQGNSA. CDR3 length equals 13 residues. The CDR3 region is CASSLGRHNEQFF. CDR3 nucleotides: TGTGCCAGCAGCTTAGGAAGACACAATGAGCAGTTCTTC.

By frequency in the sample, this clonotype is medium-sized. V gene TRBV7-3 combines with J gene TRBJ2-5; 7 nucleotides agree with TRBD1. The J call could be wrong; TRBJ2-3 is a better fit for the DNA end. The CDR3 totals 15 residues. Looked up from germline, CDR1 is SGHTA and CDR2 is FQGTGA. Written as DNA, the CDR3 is TGTGCCAGCAGCTACGACAGGGAGAGCACAGATACGCAGTATTTT. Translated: CASSYDRESTDTQYF.

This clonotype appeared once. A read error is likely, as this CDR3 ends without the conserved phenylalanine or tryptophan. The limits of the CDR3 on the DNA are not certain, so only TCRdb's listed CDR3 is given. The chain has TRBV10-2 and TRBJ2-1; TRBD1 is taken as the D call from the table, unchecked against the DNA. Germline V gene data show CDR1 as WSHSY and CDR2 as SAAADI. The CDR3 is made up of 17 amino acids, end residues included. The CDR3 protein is CASSNPGTRERPLHFGN.

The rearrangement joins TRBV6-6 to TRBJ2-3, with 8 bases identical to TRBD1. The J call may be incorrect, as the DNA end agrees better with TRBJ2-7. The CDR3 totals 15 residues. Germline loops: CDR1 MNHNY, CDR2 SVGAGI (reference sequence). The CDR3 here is CASSYSMDRVYEQYF. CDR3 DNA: TGTGCCAGCAGTTACTCGATGGACAGGGTCTACGAGCAGTACTTC.

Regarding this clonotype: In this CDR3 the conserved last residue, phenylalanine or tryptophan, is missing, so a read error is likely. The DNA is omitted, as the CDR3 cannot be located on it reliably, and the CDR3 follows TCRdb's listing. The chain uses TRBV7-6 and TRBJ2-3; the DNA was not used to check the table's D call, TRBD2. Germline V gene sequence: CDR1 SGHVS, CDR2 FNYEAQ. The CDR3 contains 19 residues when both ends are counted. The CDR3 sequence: CASSLAASLAGSYEQYFGS.

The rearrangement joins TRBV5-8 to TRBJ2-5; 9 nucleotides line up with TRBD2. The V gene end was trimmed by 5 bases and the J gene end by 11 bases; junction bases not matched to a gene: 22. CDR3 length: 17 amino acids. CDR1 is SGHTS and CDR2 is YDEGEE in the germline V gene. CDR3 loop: CASREGKTSGSHNEQYF. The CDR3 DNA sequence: TGTGCCAGCAGGGAGGGTAAGACTAGCGGAAGCCACAATGAGCAGTACTTC.

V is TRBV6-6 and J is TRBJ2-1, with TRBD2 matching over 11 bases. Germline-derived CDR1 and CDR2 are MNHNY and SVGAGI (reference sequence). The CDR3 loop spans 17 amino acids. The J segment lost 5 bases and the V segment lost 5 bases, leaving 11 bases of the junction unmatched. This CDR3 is CASSPRISGREDNEQFF. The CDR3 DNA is TGTGCCAGCAGTCCCCGTATTAGCGGGAGGGAAGACAATGAGCAGTTCTTC.

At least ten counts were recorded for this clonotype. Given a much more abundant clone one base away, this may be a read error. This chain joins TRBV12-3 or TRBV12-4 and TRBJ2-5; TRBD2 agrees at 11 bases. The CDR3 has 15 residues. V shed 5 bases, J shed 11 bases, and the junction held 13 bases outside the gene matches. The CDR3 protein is CASSPGTSGYNEQYF. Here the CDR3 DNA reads TGTGCCAGCAGTCCCGGGACTAGCGGCTACAATGAGCAGTACTTC.

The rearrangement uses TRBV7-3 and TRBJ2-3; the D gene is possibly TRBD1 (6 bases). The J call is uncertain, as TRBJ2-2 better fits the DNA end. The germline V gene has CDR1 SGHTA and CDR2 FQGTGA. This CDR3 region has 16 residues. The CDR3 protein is CASSLIAGAASGELFF. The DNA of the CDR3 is TGTGCCAGCAGCTTAATCGCAGGGGCCGCGTCCGGGGAGCTGTTTTTT.

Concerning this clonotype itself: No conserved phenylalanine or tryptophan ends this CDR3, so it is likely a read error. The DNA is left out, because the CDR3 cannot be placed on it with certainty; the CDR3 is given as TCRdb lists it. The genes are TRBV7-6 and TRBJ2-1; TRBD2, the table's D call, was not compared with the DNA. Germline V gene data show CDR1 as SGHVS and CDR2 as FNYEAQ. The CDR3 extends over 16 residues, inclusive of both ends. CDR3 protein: CASRKTSAQETQYFGS.

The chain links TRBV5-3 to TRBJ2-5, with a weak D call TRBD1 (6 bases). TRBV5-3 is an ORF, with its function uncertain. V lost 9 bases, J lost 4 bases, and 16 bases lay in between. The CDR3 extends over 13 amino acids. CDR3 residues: CATAQGPGETQYF. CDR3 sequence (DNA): TGTGCCACCGCACAGGGTCCAGGAGAGACCCAGTACTTC.

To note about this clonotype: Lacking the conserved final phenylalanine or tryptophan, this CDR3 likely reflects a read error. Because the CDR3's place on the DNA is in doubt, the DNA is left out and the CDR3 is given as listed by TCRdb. CDR3 in amino acids: CASSRDRGYEQYFGP. The chain uses TRBV7-6 and TRBJ2-3; the table assigns TRBD1, which was not confirmed against the DNA. With termini counted, the CDR3 has 15 amino acids. Germline CDR1 SGHVS, CDR2 FNYEAQ.